Listed here are 14 T cell receptor beta chains from one sample, sequenced in a study of PD-1 and CTLA-4 blockade in melanoma. Clones were sequenced by immunoSEQ multiplex PCR, and TCRdb holds only the in-frame ones, with some missing. The sample includes around 20,000 clones, about 87% seen only once; the top ten take 6% to 8.5%. Here the sequenced sample was CD8+ T cells from peripheral blood, taken before anti-PD-1 treatment. The receptor source for this set is a human donor with melanoma.

The genes are TRBV15 and TRBJ1-3; 7 bases are a match to TRBD1. Germline V gives CDR1 LNHNV, CDR2 YYDKDF (reference sequence). V shed 4 bases and J 3 bases; nucleotides not matched to a gene: 6. This CDR3 is built from 15 residues. The CDR3: CATSTGQEIGNTIYF. As DNA, the CDR3 is TGTGCCACCAGCACCGGACAGGAGATTGGAAACACCATATATTTT.

CDR3 amino acids: CASSPTGDGYTF. The CDR3 region has the DNA TGTGCCAGCAGCCCGACAGGGGATGGCTACACCTTC. The chain joins TRBV5-6 to TRBJ1-2; 8 bases line up with TRBD1. The ends lost 4 bases at V and 6 bases at J; junction bases unmatched: 2. The CDR3 extends over 12 amino acids. Germline V gene lookup returns CDR1 SGHDT and CDR2 YYEEEE.

This clone has just a few counts. The CDR3: CASSPPQSGDSPLHF. CDR3 in DNA: TGTGCCAGCAGTCCCCCCCAGTCGGGGGATTCACCCCTCCACTTT. The rearrangement joins TRBV27 to TRBJ1-6, with D possibly TRBD1 on 5 matching bases. Trimming shortened V by 5 bases and J by 8 bases, and 16 bases separated the two germline ends. Per germline, CDR1 MNHEY and CDR2 SMNVEV (reference sequence). The CDR3 loop spans 15 amino acids.

The sample holds one count of this clone. CDR3 in DNA: TGTGCCAGTACAGATTCCTCCTACAATGAGCAGTTCTTC. Protein sequence: CASTDSSYNEQFF. The chain is built from TRBV2 and TRBJ2-1; unclear D gene. Germline-derived CDR1 and CDR2 are SNHLY and FYNNEI. The CDR3 runs to 13 residues. The ends were cut back, 9 bases at V and 0 bases at J, with 9 bases in the middle. Looking up the rest from reference TRBV2 and TRBJ2-1 gives the full variable domain: EPEVTQTPSHQVTQMGQEVILRCVPISNHLYFYWYRQILGQKVEFLVSFYNNEISEKSEIFDDQFSVERPDGSNFTLKIRSTKLEDSAMYFCASTDSSYNEQFFGPGTRLTVL.

This rearrangement joins TRBV19 to TRBJ2-2; a weak D match, TRBD2 (5 bases). This CDR3 comprises 13 residues. V was pared by 5 bases and J by 6 bases, with 10 bases between. Germline V lookup: CDR1 LNHDA, CDR2 SQIVND (reference sequence). The CDR3: CASSPRAAGELFF. In DNA form, the CDR3 reads TGTGCCAGTAGTCCCCGAGCGGCCGGGGAGCTGTTTTTT. The full variable domain, rest sourced from reference TRBV19 and TRBJ2-2, is DGGITQSPKYLFRKEGQNVTLSCEQNLNHDAMYWYRQDPGQGLRLIYYSQIVNDFQKGDIAEGYSVSREKKESFPLTVTSAQKNPTAFYLCASSPRAAGELFFGEGSRLTVL.

The chain is built from TRBV6-2 or TRBV6-3 and TRBJ1-6; D remains unclear. The V and J ends lost 6 bases and 4 bases respectively, with 10 bases between them. CDR1 MNHEY and CDR2 SVGEGT come from the germline V gene. The CDR3 consists of 14 residues. The CDR3 sequence: CASSPGVYNSPLHF. For the CDR3, the DNA is TGTGCCAGCAGCCCCGGGGTTTATAATTCACCCCTCCACTTT.

The count of this clone is one. The V call is TRBV9, the J call TRBJ2-5, with D possibly matching TRBD2 (6 bases). The CDR3 has 15 residues. Germline V gives CDR1 SGDLS, CDR2 YYNGEE. V shed 3 bases and J shed 2 bases, with 14 bases lying between them. The CDR3 spells CASSAGTVLQETQYF. The DNA for the CDR3 is TGTGCCAGCAGCGCGGGGACTGTTCTACAAGAGACCCAGTACTTC. Complete variable domain (other parts from reference TRBV9 and TRBJ2-5): DSGVTQTPKHLITATGQRVTLRCSPRSGDLSVYWYQQSLDQGLQFLIQYYNGEERAKGNILERFSAQQFPDLHSELNLSSLELGDSALYFCASSAGTVLQETQYFGPGTRLLVL.

This chain links TRBV12-3 or TRBV12-4 with TRBJ2-1; a weak D match, TRBD2 (5 bases). CDR3 length equals 12 residues. V was clipped by 1 base and J by 14 bases, with 12 bases between them. CDR3 in amino acids: CASSLGRRSEFF. In DNA form, the CDR3 reads TGTGCCAGCAGTTTAGGGCGCCGTAGCGAGTTCTTC.

This clone is a singleton in its sample. The chain couples TRBV28 to TRBJ1-1; tentative D call: TRBD1 (5 bases). V lost 8 bases to trimming and J lost 3 bases, with 16 bases between them. CDR3 length: 14 residues. Germline V gene lookup returns CDR1 MDHEN and CDR2 SYDVKM. The CDR3 sequence is CASAWGVGDTEAFF. The CDR3 DNA is TGTGCCAGCGCCTGGGGCGTTGGGGACACTGAAGCTTTCTTT.

The CDR3 nucleotides are TGTGCCAGCAGCTTAACAGGGGGATCCCAAGAGACCCAGTACTTC. Its translation is CASSLTGGSQETQYF. The rearrangement joins TRBV7-3 to TRBJ2-5; possibly TRBD1 for D (6 bases). The V end lost 0 bases, the J end lost 1 base, and 9 bases lay between the germline ends. CDR1 SGHTA and CDR2 FQGTGA come from the germline V gene. The CDR3 covers 15 residues.

The CDR3 coding sequence is TGCAGCGTTGAAACAGGGCTGAACACTGAAGCTTTCTTT. This sequence encodes CSVETGLNTEAFF. This chain uses TRBV29-1 with TRBJ1-1; D is possibly TRBD1 (6 bases). The germline CDR1 and CDR2 sequences are SQVTM and ANQGSEA. V was shortened by 2 bases and J by 0 bases, with 7 bases between the two germline ends. CDR3 size: 13 residues.

This chain connects TRBV28 to TRBJ1-1; D uncertain. Trimming took 3 bases from V and 7 from J, leaving 9 bases between them. The CDR3 totals 12 residues. The germline V gene encodes CDR1 MDHEN and CDR2 SYDVKM. Here the CDR3 reads CASSFLWGEAFF. DNA of the CDR3: TGTGCCAGCAGTTTTCTCTGGGGTGAAGCTTTCTTT.

This rearrangement joins TRBV28 to TRBJ1-1; tentative D call: TRBD1 (5 bases). The CDR3 is 13 residues long. Trimming removed 6 bases from V and 1 base from J, with 9 bases in between. Germline V lookup: CDR1 MDHEN, CDR2 SYDVKM. The CDR3 reads CASRPGPNTEAFF. CDR3 nucleotides: TGTGCCAGCAGACCGGGGCCGAACACTGAAGCTTTCTTT.

DNA of the CDR3: TGTGCCAGCAGTCCCCCCGGGGAGGGGGCCTACGAGCAGTACTTC. Protein: CASSPPGEGAYEQYF. The chain links TRBV28 to TRBJ2-7, with D tentatively TRBD2 (7 bases). The CDR3 consists of 15 residues. V lost 5 bases and J lost 2, with 16 bases in between. CDR1 and CDR2 from the germline V gene are MDHEN and SYDVKM.